Listed below are T cell receptor beta chains from one sample, sequenced in a study of blood T cells in healthy people across ages. One entry per CDR3 protein results from TCRdb running MiXCR on the 5' RACE reads. The sample yields around 990,000 distinct CDR3 sequences, roughly two fifths seen once. Sequencing used blood. The receptors stem from a man between 18 and 29 years old in good health. Both conserved end residues are part of each CDR3. The D gene is left open where the match is weak. The size entry is marked missing in some rows and otherwise reads once, few, many or a size class.

>TRBJ1-2|-|TRBV7-4|-
CASSQLWRLYGYTF
TGTGCCAGCAGCCAGTTGTGGCGGCTCTATGGCTACACCTTC
>TRBJ2-2|-|TRBV28|-
CASSLLGRQTRTGELFF
TGTGCCAGCAGTTTATTAGGGAGACAGACTCGCACCGGGGAGCTGTTTTTT
>TRBJ2-5|-|TRBV12-3/TRBV12-4|-
CASSFRRDQETQYF
TGTGCCAGCAGTTTTCGACGAGATCAAGAGACCCAGTACTTC
>TRBJ1-5|few|TRBV6-2/TRBV6-3|-
CASSYPGQNPNQPQHF
TGTGCCAGCAGTTATCCCGGACAGAATCCGAATCAGCCCCAGCATTTT
>TRBJ1-2|-|TRBV20-1|-
CSARDLPGYGNGYTF
TGCAGTGCTAGAGATCTCCCCGGTTACGGTAATGGCTACACCTTC
>TRBJ1-2|many|TRBV9|TRBD1
CASSVVGTESGYTF
TGTGCCAGCAGCGTAGTCGGGACAGAAAGTGGCTACACCTTC
>TRBJ1-1|-|TRBV7-9|-
CASNPGQTEAFF
TGTGCCAGCAACCCCGGACAGACTGAAGCTTTCTTT
>TRBJ1-2|few|TRBV12-3/TRBV12-4|-
CASSLGHPTVYGYTF
TGTGCCAGCAGTTTGGGACATCCAACGGTGTATGGCTACACCTTC
>TRBJ1-2|-|TRBV4-1|TRBD1
CASSQEGTGDWSGYTF
TGCGCCAGCAGCCAAGAGGGGACAGGGGATTGGAGTGGCTACACCTTC
>TRBJ2-7|-|TRBV20-1|-
CSARGTMGPGGEQYF
TGCAGTGCTAGAGGGACTATGGGTCCCGGGGGCGAGCAGTACTTC
>TRBJ2-1|few|TRBV18|-
CASTLDRDLYNEQFF
TGTGCCAGCACCCTAGACAGAGATCTTTACAATGAGCAGTTCTTC
>TRBJ2-3|-|TRBV5-4|-
CASRKEQSSTDTQYF
TGTGCCAGCAGGAAGGAGCAGTCTAGCACAGATACGCAGTATTTT
>TRBJ2-3|few|TRBV6-1|-
CASSALEGSTDTQYF
TGTGCCAGCAGTGCCCTAGAGGGTAGCACAGATACGCAGTATTTT
>TRBJ1-2|few|TRBV12-3/TRBV12-4|-
CASSLAGSGYGYTF
TGTGCCAGCAGTTTGGCGGGGTCAGGCTATGGCTACACCTTC
>TRBJ1-1|few|TRBV5-1|TRBD1
CASSEVQGAGEAFF
TGCGCCAGCAGCGAGGTACAGGGGGCAGGTGAAGCTTTCTTT
>TRBJ1-1|-|TRBV21-1|-
CARTPQGDTEAFF
TGTGCCAGGACGCCACAGGGAGACACTGAAGCTTTCTTT
>TRBJ1-1|-|TRBV29-1|-
CSVETWTEEAFF
TGCAGCGTTGAGACCTGGACAGAAGAAGCTTTCTTT